Listed below are T cell receptor beta chains from one sample, sequenced in a study of T cells after yellow fever vaccination. TCRdb analysed the 5' RACE reads with MiXCR anew, one entry per CDR3 protein. In the table there are around 63,000 distinct CDR3 sequences, approximately 7.4% of which are singletons. The sample in question was CD8+ T cells sorted from PBMCs, obtained 15 days after the yellow fever booster vaccination. These receptors were obtained from a man aged 25-45 years who received the YFV17D yellow fever vaccine. Both conserved end residues are part of each CDR3.

v_call	cdr3_aa
TRBV19	CASSIVSGSADTQYF
TRBV5-1	CASSGTQDYEQYF
TRBV28	CASRSPKGMELFF
TRBV5-1	CASSLSQGRAYEQYF
TRBV5-1	CASSLAGQGATPPQETQYF
TRBV7-7	CASSLEINTEAFF
TRBV20-1	CSASGGAIGNTEAFF
TRBV7-8	CASSWVGLPQETQYF
TRBV11-2	CASSLMDLSDEQFF
TRBV6-5	CASSSALGAGELFF
TRBV29-1	CSEGLAGTDNEQFF
TRBV11-3	CASSHSAPPSEQYF
TRBV30	CAWSGLAVRPSSYEQYF
TRBV4-3	CASSQEQSVRTDTQYF
TRBV5-6	CASSLFPYEQYF
TRBV7-8	CASSAPLDRDQPQHF
TRBV5-6	CASSQRTSENSNNEQFF
TRBV29-1	CSVWPEEETQYF
TRBV29-1	CSVELDATNEKLFF